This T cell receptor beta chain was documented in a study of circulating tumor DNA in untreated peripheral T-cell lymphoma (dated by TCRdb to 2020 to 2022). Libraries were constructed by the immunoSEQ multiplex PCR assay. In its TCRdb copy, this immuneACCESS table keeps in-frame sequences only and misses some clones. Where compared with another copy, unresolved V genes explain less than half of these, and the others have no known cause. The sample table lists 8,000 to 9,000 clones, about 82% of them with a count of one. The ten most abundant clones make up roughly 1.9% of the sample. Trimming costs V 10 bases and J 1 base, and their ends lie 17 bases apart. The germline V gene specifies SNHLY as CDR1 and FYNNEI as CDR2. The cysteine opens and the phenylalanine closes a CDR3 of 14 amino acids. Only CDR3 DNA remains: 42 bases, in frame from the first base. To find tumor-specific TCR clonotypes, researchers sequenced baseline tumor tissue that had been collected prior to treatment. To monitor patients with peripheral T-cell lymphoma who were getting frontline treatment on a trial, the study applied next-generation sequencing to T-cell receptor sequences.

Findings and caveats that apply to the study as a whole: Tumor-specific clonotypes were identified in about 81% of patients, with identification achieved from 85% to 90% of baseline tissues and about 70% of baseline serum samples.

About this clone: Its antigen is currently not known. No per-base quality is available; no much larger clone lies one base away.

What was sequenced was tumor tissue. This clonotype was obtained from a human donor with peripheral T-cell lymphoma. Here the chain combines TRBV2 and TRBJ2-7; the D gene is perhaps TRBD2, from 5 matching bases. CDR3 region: CATSGSYRSYEQYF. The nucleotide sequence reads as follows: TGTGCCACCTCGGGGAGTTATAGGTCCTACGAGCAGTACTTC.